One sample yielded the 3 T cell receptor beta chains listed below, sequenced in a study of regulatory T cells in long-lasting Graves disease. Building of the TCR beta libraries involved iRepertoire HTBI primers and Arm-PCR of CDR3 regions. TCRdb analysed the multiplex PCR reads with MiXCR anew, one entry per CDR3 protein. The sample carries roughly 500,000 distinct CDR3 sequences, approximately 13% recorded once. Time point noted: newly diagnosed GD, antithyroid drugs for less than 3 months. Following extraction of RNA from PBMCs, that RNA was used to make the TCR library. These same data were also listed under a study on T cells in Graves' hyperthyroidism and ophthalmopathy.

Sample: peripheral blood mononuclear cells (PBMCs), taken at new diagnosis, from a patient treated with antithyroid drugs. All receptors derive from a man aged 25-45 years with Graves disease.

This chain uses TRBV9 with TRBJ2-3; D is perhaps TRBD2 (6 bases). This CDR3 has 13 residues. The V and J ends lost 5 bases and 5 bases respectively, with 12 bases between them. Germline V gene sequence: CDR1 SGDLS, CDR2 YYNGEE. The DNA of the CDR3 is TGTGCCAGCAGGGGGGGAGTTGAAGATACGCAGTATTTT. Translation: CASRGGVEDTQYF. Full variable domain (outside the CDR3, taken from reference TRBV9 and TRBJ2-3): DSGVTQTPKHLITATGQRVTLRCSPRSGDLSVYWYQQSLDQGLQFLIQYYNGEERAKGNILERFSAQQFPDLHSELNLSSLELGDSALYFCASRGGVEDTQYFGPGTRLTVL.

This clonotype was observed at least ten times. The V and J genes are TRBV30 and TRBJ1-2; unclear D gene. V was pared by 0 bases and J by 4 bases, with 12 bases between. Germline V gene sequence: CDR1 GTSNPN, CDR2 SVGIG (reference sequence). This CDR3 region has 14 residues. CDR3 nucleotides: TGTGCCTGGAGTGTAGGTCCGGGTTCCTATGGCTACACCTTC. Protein sequence: CAWSVGPGSYGYTF.

This clonotype was found many times. The chain is built from TRBV12-3 or TRBV12-4 and TRBJ2-3; 13 bases are a match to TRBD2. The CDR3 has 21 amino acids. V gave up 6 bases and J gave up 0 bases; unmatched junction bases: 18. CDR3 in DNA: TGTGCCAGCAGCGAACACGGACTAGCGGGAGAAAACCCCGATAGCACAGATACGCAGTATTTT. It is translated as CASSEHGLAGENPDSTDTQYF.